A single T cell receptor (beta chain) is shown here with its context. No antigen is known for it. Using immunoSEQ multiplex PCR, the repertoire was profiled, and TCRdb retains in-frame clones only, with some absent. The sample shows 40,000 or so clones, approximately 80% of them seen only once. Mismatch repair deficiency was confirmed in all patients, by PCR or immunohistochemistry. The TCR-sequenced patients were a few responders to pembrolizumab. This sample is drawn from a study of PD-1 blockade in mismatch repair-deficient tumors. The wider study: Patients had approximately 11 mismatch repair-deficient cancer types, all previously treated and progressing. Overall study findings and caveats: After pembrolizumab, tumor-resident clones rose rapidly, then generally contracted before radiologic responses.

Germline CDR1 MNHEY, CDR2 SMNVEV (reference sequence). CDR3 length equals 14 residues. V was cut by 6 bases and J by 5 bases, with 16 bases left in between. This TCR derives from an adult with mismatch repair-deficient cancer. V gene TRBV27 combines with J gene TRBJ2-5; D gene unclear. The source was PBMCs, collected around 40 weeks after starting pembrolizumab. The CDR3 is CASRPSRVWETQYF. The CDR3 DNA is TGTGCCAGCAGACCCTCCCGAGTCTGGGAGACCCAGTACTTC.